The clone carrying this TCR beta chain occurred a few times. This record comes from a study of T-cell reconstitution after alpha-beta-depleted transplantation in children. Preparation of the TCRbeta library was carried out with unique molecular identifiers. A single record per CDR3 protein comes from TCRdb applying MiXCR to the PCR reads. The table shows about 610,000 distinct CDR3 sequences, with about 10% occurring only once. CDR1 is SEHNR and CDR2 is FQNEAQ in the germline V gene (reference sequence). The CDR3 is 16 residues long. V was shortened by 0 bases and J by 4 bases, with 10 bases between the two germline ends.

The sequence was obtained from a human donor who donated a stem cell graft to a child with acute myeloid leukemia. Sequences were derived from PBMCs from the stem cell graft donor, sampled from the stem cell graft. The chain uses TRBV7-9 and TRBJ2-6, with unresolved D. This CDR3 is CASSLALGWGANVLTF. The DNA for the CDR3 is TGTGCCAGCAGCTTAGCGCTGGGTTGGGGGGCCAACGTCCTGACTTTC.